This T cell receptor (beta chain) came from a study of shared clonotypes between healthy human individuals. Repertoires were generated with immunoSEQ multiplex PCR, while TCRdb's copy carries only in-frame clones and drops some. The table records 2 million or so clones, roughly 96% of them present only once. With 1 base removed from V and 4 bases from J, the gap between germline ends came to 8 bases. The CDR3 loop spans 13 amino acids. The germline CDR1 and CDR2 sequences are SGHAT and FQNNGV. General observations from the study: Among the subsets, naive ones generally showed larger estimated richness than memory ones.

This clone appeared a single time. Its antigen is unidentified. Specimen: naive CD4+ T cells sorted from blood. Stated subset: CD45RA+ positively selected. This sequence originates from a young man in good health. The chain carries TRBV11-2 and TRBJ2-7; no reliable D call. CDR3 sequence reads: CASSLAETYEQYF. The CDR3 DNA follows: TGTGCCAGCAGCTTAGCAGAAACATACGAGCAGTACTTC.